This T cell receptor (beta chain) was captured in a study of CD8+ T cells in alopecia areata. About the study: Oral tofacitinib, 5 to 10 mg twice daily, was given in an open-label trial. General observations from the study: Scalp sequencing captures resident alphabeta T cells of normal skin too. Scalp and blood samples kept many expanded lesional clones throughout tofacitinib.

Extraction and reverse transcription of RNA yielded cDNA as the sequencing template. Using immunoSEQ multiplex PCR, the repertoire was profiled, and TCRdb retains in-frame clones only, with some absent. The table includes under 200,000 clones, around 59% detected once. Specified treatment: oral pan-JAK inhibitor, 5-10 mg twice daily. To note about this clone: The target antigen is unknown.

The CDR3 consists of 11 residues. The germline CDR1 and CDR2 sequences are PRHDT and FYEKMQ (reference sequence). The V and J ends lost 1 base and 6 bases respectively, with 4 bases between them. This TCR was sampled from a human donor with alopecia areata. The chain links TRBV13 to TRBJ2-7; unclear D gene. The sample in question was CD4+ T cells sorted from blood, obtained at week 24, from a patient treated with tofacitinib. The CDR3 loop is CASSLVGEQYF. CDR3 bases: TGTGCCAGCAGCTTAGTTGGCGAGCAGTACTTC.